One T cell receptor beta chain is described in this entry. This sample is part of a study of blood T cell repertoires in COVID-19. Study-level information: From T cells, B-cell-depleted T cells, or PBMCs came the material, which was cDNA or gDNA.

The CDR3 extends over 15 amino acids. V dropped 6 bases and J dropped 8; count of bases not matched to a gene: 11. The germline gives CDR1 MRHNA, CDR2 SNTAGT. The table came from immunoSEQ multiplex PCR; TCRdb's copy has only in-frame clones and leaves some out. The profile shows 150,000 to 200,000 clones, 88% of them singletons. Sequenced: peripheral blood. This clonotype originated in a human donor in a cohort sampled during active COVID-19. The genes are TRBV6-4 and TRBJ2-1; 9 positions agree with TRBD2. The DNA of the CDR3 is TGTGCCAGCAGAGAAATAGCGGGAGCAGTATATGAGCAGTTCTTC. Translation: CASREIAGAVYEQFF.